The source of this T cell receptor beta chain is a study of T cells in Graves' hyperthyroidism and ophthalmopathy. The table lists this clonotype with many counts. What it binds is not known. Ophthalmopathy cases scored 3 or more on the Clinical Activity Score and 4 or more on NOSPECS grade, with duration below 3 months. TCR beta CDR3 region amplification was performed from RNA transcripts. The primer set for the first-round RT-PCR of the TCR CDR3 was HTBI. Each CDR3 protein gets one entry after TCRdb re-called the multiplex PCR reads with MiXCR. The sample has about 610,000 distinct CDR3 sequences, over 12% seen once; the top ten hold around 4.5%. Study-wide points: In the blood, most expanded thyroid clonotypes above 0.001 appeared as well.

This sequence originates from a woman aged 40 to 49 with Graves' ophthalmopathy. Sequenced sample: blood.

CDR3 sequence reads: CASAKQGAEQYF. As DNA, the CDR3 is TGTGCCAGCGCGAAACAGGGGGCGGAGCAGTACTTC. This chain connects TRBV28 to TRBJ2-7, with TRBD1 matching 9 bases. The CDR3 runs to 12 residues. V trimming: 8 bases; J trimming: 7 bases; junction bases outside the gene matches: 6. Germline V CDR1 and CDR2: MDHEN, SYDVKM.